This TCR beta chain was observed in a study of Tregs in tolerant kidney transplant recipients. Study-wide results and caveats: In tolerant patients, donor-specific Tregs outgrew total Tregs, suggesting antigen-driven expansion. Findings come from small patient numbers and require larger validation.

CD4+CD25+CD127- Tregs, CD4+CD25- non-Tregs, CD4 and CD8 cells were sorted. Germline CDR1 MDHEN, CDR2 SYDVKM. The CDR3 totals 15 residues. V trimming: 3 bases; J trimming: 7 bases; junction bases outside the gene matches: 8. A note on this clone: Its antigen is undetermined.

Only in-frame clones appear in the TCRdb table, and some are missing; sequencing was by immunoSEQ multiplex PCR. Among 90,000 to 130,000 clones, about 90% were seen once, and the ten largest hold approximately 0.35%. The starting material was CD4+ T cells from blood, obtained before the transplant. The origin of this receptor is a human donor who received a combined kidney and bone marrow transplant. The genes are TRBV28 and TRBJ1-5, with TRBD1 matching over 8 bases. The CDR3 loop is CASSLITGGWQPQHF. The CDR3 bases are TGTGCCAGCAGTTTGATAACAGGGGGTTGGCAGCCCCAGCATTTT. Variable domain in full (rest from reference TRBV28 and TRBJ1-5): DVKVTQSSRYLVKRTGEKVFLECVQDMDHENMFWYRQDPGLGLRLIYFSYDVKMKEKGDIPEGYSVSREKKERFSLILESASTNQTSMYLCASSLITGGWQPQHFGDGTRLSIL.